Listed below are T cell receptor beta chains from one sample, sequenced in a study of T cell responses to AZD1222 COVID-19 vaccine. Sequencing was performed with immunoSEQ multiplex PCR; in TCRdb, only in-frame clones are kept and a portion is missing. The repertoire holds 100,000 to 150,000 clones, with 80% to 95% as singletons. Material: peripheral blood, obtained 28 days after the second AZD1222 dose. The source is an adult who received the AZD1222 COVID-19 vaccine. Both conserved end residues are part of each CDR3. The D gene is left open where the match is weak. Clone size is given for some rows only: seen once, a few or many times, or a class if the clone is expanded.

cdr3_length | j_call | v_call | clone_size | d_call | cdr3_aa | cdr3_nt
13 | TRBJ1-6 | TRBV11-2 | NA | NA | CASSDPIGSPLHF | TGTGCCAGCAGCGACCCGATAGGCTCACCCCTCCACTTT
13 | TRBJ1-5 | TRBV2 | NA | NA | CASRDLPVEPQHF | TGTGCCAGCAGGGATCTGCCCGTTGAGCCCCAGCATTTT
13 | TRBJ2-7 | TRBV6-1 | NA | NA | CASSEGVSYEQYF | TGTGCCAGCAGTGAAGGGGTTTCCTACGAGCAGTACTTC
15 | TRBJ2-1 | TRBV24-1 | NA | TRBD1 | CATSPGQPYYNEQFF | TGTGCCACCAGTCCGGGACAGCCCTACTACAATGAGCAGTTCTTC
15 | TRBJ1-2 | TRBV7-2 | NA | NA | CASSLGGNVYYGYTF | TGTGCCAGCAGCTTAGGTGGGAACGTCTACTATGGCTACACCTTC
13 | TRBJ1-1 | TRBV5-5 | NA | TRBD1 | CASSATGITEAFF | TGTGCCAGCAGCGCGACAGGGATCACTGAAGCTTTCTTT
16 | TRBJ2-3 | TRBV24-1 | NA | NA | CATSDSRGGGTDTQYF | TGTGCCACCAGTGATTCAAGGGGTGGGGGCACAGATACGCAGTATTTT
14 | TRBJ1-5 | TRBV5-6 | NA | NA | CASRLDGYNQPQHF | TGTGCCAGCAGGCTCGACGGGTATAATCAGCCCCAGCATTTT
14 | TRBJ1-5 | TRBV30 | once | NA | CAWSGTYENQPQHF | TGTGCCTGGAGTGGGACGTACGAAAATCAGCCCCAGCATTTT
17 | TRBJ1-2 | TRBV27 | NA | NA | CASSSTLSLWVDYGYTF | TGTGCCAGCAGTTCGACCCTCTCTTTGTGGGTAGACTATGGCTACACCTTC
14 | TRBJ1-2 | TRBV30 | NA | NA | CAWSRDTESGGYTF | TGTGCCTGGAGTCGGGACACGGAAAGCGGTGGCTACACCTTC
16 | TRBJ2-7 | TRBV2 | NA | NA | CASSRAARQAKYEQYF | TGTGCCAGCAGTCGGGCCGCCCGACAGGCAAAATACGAGCAGTACTTC
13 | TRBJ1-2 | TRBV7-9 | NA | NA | CASSLNGGNGYTF | TGTGCCAGCAGCTTGAACGGGGGGAATGGCTACACCTTC
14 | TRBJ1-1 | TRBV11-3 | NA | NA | CASSLGPGNTEAFF | TGTGCCAGCAGCTTAGGACCGGGGAACACTGAAGCTTTCTTT
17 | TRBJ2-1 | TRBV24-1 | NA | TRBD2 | CATSDLPGAGAYNEQFF | TGTGCCACCAGTGATTTGCCCGGAGCGGGAGCTTACAATGAGCAGTTCTTC
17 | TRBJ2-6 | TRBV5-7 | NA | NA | CASSLTRGASGANVLTF | TGTGCCAGCAGCTTGACCAGGGGAGCGTCTGGGGCCAACGTCCTGACTTTC
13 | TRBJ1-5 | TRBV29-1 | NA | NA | CSVGDSSNQPQHF | TGCAGCGTTGGTGACAGTAGCAATCAGCCCCAGCATTTT
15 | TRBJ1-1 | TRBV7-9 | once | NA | CASTHSGQRNTEAFF | TGTGCCAGCACCCATTCAGGACAGCGGAACACTGAAGCTTTCTTT
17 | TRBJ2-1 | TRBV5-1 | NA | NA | CASSLDFRQGLPNEQFF | TGCGCCAGCAGCTTGGATTTTCGGCAGGGGTTACCCAATGAGCAGTTCTTC
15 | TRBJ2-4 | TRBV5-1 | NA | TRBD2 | CASSYLAGTKNIQYF | TGCGCCAGCAGTTATCTAGCGGGCACCAAAAACATTCAGTACTTC
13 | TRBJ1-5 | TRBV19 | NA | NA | CASNTDTNQPQHF | TGTGCCAGTAATACGGATACCAATCAGCCCCAGCATTTT
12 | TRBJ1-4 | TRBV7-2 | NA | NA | CASSSYNEKLFF | TGTGCCAGCAGCTCGTATAATGAAAAACTGTTTTTT
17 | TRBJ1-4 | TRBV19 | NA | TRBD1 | CASIRRTGTGTNEKLFF | TGTGCCAGTATCCGGAGGACGGGGACAGGAACTAATGAAAAACTGTTTTTT
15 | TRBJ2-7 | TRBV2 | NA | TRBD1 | CASRPGQGVSYEQYF | TGTGCCAGCAGGCCAGGACAGGGTGTCTCCTACGAGCAGTACTTC
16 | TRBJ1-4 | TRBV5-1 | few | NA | CASSLADGVSNEKLFF | TGCGCCAGCAGCTTGGCCGATGGGGTGTCTAATGAAAAACTGTTTTTT
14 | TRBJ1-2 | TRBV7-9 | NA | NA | CASSPHGGSYGYTF | TGTGCCAGCAGCCCGCATGGGGGAAGCTATGGCTACACCTTC
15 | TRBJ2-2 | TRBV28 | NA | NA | CASSLMTASDGELFF | TGTGCCAGCAGTTTAATGACAGCATCAGACGGGGAGCTGTTTTTT
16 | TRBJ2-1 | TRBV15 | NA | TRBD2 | CATSRAGGSSYNEQFF | TGTGCCACCAGCAGAGCGGGGGGTAGCTCCTACAATGAGCAGTTCTTC
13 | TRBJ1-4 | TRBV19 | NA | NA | CASGFRVGEKLFF | TGTGCCAGTGGCTTTAGGGTGGGCGAAAAACTGTTTTTT
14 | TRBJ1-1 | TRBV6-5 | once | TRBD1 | CASSPLQGRTEAFF | TGTGCCAGCAGTCCTCTACAGGGGAGAACTGAAGCTTTCTTT
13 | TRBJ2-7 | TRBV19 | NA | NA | CASSFGRTYEQYF | TGTGCCAGTAGTTTCGGGAGAACCTACGAGCAGTACTTC
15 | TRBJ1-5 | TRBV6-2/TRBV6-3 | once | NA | CASSTPDRRNQPQHF | TGTGCCAGCAGCACCCCCGACAGGCGCAATCAGCCCCAGCATTTT
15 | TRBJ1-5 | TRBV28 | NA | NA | CASLFIRGSNQPQHF | TGTGCCAGTTTGTTTATCAGGGGTAGCAATCAGCCCCAGCATTTT
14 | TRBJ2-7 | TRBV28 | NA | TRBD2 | CASSLPTSGRPLHF | TGTGCCAGCAGTCTCCCGACTAGCGGGAGACCGTTACACTTC
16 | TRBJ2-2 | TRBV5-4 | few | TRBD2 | CASSPPGGYNTGELFF | TGTGCCAGCAGCCCCCCCGGGGGGTACAACACCGGGGAGCTGTTTTTT
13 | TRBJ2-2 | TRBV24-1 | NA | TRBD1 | CATTGSGTGELFF | TGTGCCACGACAGGGTCCGGAACCGGGGAGCTGTTTTTT
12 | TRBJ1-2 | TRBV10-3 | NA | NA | CAISVNSEGYTF | TGTGCCATCAGTGTAAACAGTGAAGGCTACACCTTC
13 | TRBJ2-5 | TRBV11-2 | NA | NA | CANSKDSKETQYF | TGTGCCAACTCGAAGGACAGCAAAGAGACCCAGTACTTC
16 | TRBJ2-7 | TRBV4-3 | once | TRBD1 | CASSQEPGTGSHEQYF | TGCGCCAGCAGCCAAGAGCCCGGGACAGGGTCCCACGAGCAGTACTTC
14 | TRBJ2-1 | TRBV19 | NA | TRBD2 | CASRNGRASNEQFF | TGTGCCAGTAGAAACGGGAGGGCCAGCAATGAGCAGTTCTTC